The rows below give T cell receptor beta chains drawn from one sample of a study of blood T cell repertoires in COVID-19. The data were produced by immunoSEQ multiplex PCR, yet TCRdb's version contains in-frame clones alone and is incomplete. The table includes more than 300,000 clones, 87% detected once. Sequencing input: PBMCs or T cells enriched from blood (not recorded which). These receptors were taken from a middle-aged man in a cohort exposed to, infected with or recovered from COVID-19 (not recorded which). CDR3s include the opening cysteine and the closing phenylalanine or tryptophan. The D gene is left open where the match is weak.

j_call v_call d_call cdr3_aa
TRBJ2-2 TRBV10-3 TRBD2 CAISESSGRTGELFF
TRBJ2-7 TRBV10-3 NA CAISALREQYF
TRBJ1-1 TRBV5-5 NA CASRKATGTMNTEAFF
TRBJ1-1 TRBV18 NA CASSPPSGGLNTEAFF
TRBJ2-1 TRBV9 NA CASSVAGSGYNEQFF
TRBJ1-2 TRBV30 NA CAWIVGADGYTF
TRBJ1-4 TRBV3-1/TRBV3-2 TRBD1 CASSLGTGSEKLFF
TRBJ1-1 TRBV5-1 NA CASSLQTELREAFF
TRBJ1-3 TRBV5-1 NA CASSPGNSGNTIYF
TRBJ1-4 TRBV18 TRBD1 CASSQTGYNEKLFF
TRBJ1-2 TRBV6-1 NA CASSVGAYRANYGYTF
TRBJ1-2 TRBV19 NA CASSNALEWTANYGYTF
TRBJ2-7 TRBV10-3 TRBD2 CAISVGTSGRATNYEQYF
TRBJ2-1 TRBV7-8 NA CASSGGRGTYNEQFF
TRBJ1-5 TRBV5-1 NA CASSLAGTRNQPQHF
TRBJ1-1 TRBV5-6 NA CASSRGNTEAFF
TRBJ1-1 TRBV6-6 TRBD1 CASSLPTGKDTEAFF
TRBJ2-3 TRBV11-2 NA CASRVWGRVDTQYF
TRBJ2-7 TRBV29-1 TRBD1 CSAWDRNSYEQYF
TRBJ2-1 TRBV28 TRBD2 CASSRPGGRHEQFF
TRBJ1-3 TRBV2 NA CASSAQGISGNTIYF
TRBJ2-5 TRBV6-5 NA CASRRPPGETQYF
TRBJ2-2 TRBV5-1 NA CASRIVLAAGELFF
TRBJ2-7 TRBV19 NA CASSIGTTYEQYF
TRBJ1-3 TRBV24-1 NA CATSDSRGSGNTIYF
TRBJ1-3 TRBV20-1 NA CSARAGNTIYF
TRBJ2-3 TRBV2 NA CASSSSSRGIHADTQYF
TRBJ2-2 TRBV7-8 TRBD2 CASSRVSGKGTGELFF